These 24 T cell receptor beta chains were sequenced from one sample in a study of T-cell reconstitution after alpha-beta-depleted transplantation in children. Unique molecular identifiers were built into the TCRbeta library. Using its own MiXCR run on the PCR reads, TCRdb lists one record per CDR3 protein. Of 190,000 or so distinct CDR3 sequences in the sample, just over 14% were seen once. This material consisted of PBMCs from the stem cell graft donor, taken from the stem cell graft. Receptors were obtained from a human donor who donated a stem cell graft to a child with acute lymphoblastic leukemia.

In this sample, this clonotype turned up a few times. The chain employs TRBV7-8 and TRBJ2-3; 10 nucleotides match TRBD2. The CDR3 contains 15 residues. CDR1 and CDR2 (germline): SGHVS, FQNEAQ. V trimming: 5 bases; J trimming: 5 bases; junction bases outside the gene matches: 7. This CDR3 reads CASSVRTSGLDTQYF. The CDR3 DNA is TGTGCCAGCAGCGTTAGGACTAGCGGCCTAGATACGCAGTATTTT.

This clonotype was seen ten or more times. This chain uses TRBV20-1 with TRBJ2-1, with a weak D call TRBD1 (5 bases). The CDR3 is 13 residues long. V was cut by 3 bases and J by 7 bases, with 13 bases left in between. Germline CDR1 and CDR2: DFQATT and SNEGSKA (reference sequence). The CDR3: CSASRLGRNEQFF. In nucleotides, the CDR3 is TGCAGTGCTAGCCGTTTGGGGCGGAATGAGCAGTTCTTC.

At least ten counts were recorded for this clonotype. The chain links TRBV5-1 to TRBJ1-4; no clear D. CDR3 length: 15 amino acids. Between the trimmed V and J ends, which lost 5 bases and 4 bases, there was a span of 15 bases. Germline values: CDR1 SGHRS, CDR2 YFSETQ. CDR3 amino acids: CASRREGKSNEKLFF. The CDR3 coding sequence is TGCGCCAGCAGGCGGGAAGGGAAGAGTAATGAAAAACTGTTTTTT.

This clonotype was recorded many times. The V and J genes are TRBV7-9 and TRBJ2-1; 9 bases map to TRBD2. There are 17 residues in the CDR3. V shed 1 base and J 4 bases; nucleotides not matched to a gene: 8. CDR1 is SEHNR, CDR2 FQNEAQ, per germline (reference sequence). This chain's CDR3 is CASSLVGGTSLYNEQFF. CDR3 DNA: TGTGCCAGCAGCTTAGTAGGAGGGACTAGCCTATACAATGAGCAGTTCTTC.

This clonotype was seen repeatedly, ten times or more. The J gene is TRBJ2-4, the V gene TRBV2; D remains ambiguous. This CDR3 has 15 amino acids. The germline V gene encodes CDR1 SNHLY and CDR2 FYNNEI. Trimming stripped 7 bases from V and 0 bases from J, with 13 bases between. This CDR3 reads CASIGTPGAKNIQYF. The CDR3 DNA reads TGTGCCAGCATTGGTACCCCTGGAGCCAAAAACATTCAGTACTTC. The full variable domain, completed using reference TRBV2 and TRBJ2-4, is EPEVTQTPSHQVTQMGQEVILRCVPISNHLYFYWYRQILGQKVEFLVSFYNNEISEKSEIFDDQFSVERPDGSNFTLKIRSTKLEDSAMYFCASIGTPGAKNIQYFGAGTRLSVL.

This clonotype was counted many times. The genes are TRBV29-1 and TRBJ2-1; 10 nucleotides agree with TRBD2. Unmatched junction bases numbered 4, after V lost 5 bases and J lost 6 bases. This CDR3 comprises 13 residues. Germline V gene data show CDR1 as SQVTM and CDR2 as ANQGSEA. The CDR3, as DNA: TGCAGCGTTCCGGGACTAGCGCCCAATGAGCAGTTCTTC. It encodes CSVPGLAPNEQFF.

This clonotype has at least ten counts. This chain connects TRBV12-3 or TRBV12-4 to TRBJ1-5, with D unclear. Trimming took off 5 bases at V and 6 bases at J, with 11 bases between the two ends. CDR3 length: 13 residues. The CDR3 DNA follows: TGTGCCAGCAGTCACCTTGAGGGTCAGCCCCAGCATTTT. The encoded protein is CASSHLEGQPQHF.

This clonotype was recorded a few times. The CDR3 region is CASSLAPEKNTEAFF. CDR3 DNA sequence: TGCGCCAGCAGCTTGGCCCCGGAGAAGAACACTGAAGCTTTCTTT. The gene calls are TRBV5-1 and TRBJ1-1; D is ambiguous. CDR3 length equals 15 residues. V was shortened by 0 bases and J by 1 base, with 10 bases between the two germline ends. Germline assignment: CDR1 SGHRS and CDR2 YFSETQ.

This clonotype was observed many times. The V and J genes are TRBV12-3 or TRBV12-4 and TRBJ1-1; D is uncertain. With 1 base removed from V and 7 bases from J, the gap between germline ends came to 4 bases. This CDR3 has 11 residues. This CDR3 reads CASSLGFEAFF. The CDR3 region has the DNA TGTGCCAGCAGTTTAGGATTTGAAGCTTTCTTT.

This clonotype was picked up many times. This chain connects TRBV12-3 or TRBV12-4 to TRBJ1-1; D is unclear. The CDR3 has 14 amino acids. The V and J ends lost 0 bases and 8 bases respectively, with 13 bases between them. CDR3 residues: CASSLAGLRAEAFF. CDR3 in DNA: TGTGCCAGCAGTTTAGCAGGGCTAAGGGCCGAAGCTTTCTTT.

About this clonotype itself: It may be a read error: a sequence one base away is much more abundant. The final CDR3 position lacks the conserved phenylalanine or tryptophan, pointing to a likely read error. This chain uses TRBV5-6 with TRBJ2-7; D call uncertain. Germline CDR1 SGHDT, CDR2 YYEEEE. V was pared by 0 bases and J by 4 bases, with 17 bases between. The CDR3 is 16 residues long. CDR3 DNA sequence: TGTGCCAGCAGCTTGGCCGTAGGGATTTATGTTTACGAGCAGTACTTA. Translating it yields CASSLAVGIYVYEQYL.

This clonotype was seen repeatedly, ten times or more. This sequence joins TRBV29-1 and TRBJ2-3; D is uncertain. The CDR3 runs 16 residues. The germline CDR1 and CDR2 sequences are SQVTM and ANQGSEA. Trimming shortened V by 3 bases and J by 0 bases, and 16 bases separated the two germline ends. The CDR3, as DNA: TGCAGCGTTGAGTCCCTAACCGGGTCTAGCACAGATACGCAGTATTTT. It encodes CSVESLTGSSTDTQYF.

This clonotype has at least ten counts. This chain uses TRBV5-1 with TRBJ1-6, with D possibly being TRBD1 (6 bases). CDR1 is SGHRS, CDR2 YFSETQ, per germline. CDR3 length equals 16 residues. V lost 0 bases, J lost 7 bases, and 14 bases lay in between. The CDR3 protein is CASSLGPGTRNSPLHF. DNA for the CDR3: TGCGCCAGCAGCTTGGGTCCCGGGACAAGAAATTCACCCCTCCACTTT.

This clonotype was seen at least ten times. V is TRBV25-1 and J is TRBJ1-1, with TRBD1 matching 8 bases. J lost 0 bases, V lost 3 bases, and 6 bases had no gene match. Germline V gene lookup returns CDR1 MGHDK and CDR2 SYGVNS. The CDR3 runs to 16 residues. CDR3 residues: CASSEIVQGVNTEAFF. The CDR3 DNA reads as TGTGCCAGCAGTGAGATAGTACAGGGGGTGAACACTGAAGCTTTCTTT. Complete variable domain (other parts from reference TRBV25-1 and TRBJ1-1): EADIYQTPRYLVIGTGKKITLECSQTMGHDKMYWYQQDPGMELHLIHYSYGVNSTEKGDLSSESTVSRIRTEHFPLTLESARPSHTSQYLCASSEIVQGVNTEAFFGQGTRLTVV.

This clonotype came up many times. CDR3 in amino acids: CASSLVQTGETDTQYF. DNA of the CDR3: TGCGCCAGCAGCTTGGTCCAGACGGGGGAGACAGATACGCAGTATTTT. The gene calls are TRBV5-1 and TRBJ2-3, with TRBD2 as a possible D gene (6 bases). The CDR3 length is 16 residues. V was trimmed by 0 bases and J by 3 bases, leaving 14 bases between them. Per germline, CDR1 SGHRS and CDR2 YFSETQ.

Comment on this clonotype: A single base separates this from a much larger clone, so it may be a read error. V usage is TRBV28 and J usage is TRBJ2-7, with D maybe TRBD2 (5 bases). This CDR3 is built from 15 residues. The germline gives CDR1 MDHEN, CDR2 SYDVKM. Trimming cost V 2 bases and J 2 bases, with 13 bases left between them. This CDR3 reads CASSLPGSRPYEQYF. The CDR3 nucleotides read TGTGCCAGCAGTTTACCGGGAAGTCGACCCTACGAGCAGTACTTC.

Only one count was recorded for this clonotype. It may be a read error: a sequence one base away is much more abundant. This CDR3 reads CASSLAGGSSYNAQFF. The CDR3 DNA sequence: TGTGCCAGCAGCTTAGCGGGAGGAAGCTCCTACAATGCGCAGTTCTTC. The rearrangement uses TRBV7-2 and TRBJ2-1, with D perhaps matching TRBD2 (6 bases). The CDR3 length is 16 residues. Germline V gives CDR1 SGHTA, CDR2 FQGNSA.

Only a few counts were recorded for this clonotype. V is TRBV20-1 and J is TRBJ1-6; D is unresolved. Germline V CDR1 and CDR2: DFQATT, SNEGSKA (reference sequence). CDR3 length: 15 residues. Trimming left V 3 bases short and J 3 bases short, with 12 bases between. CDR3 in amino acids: CSASKGSVYNSPLHF. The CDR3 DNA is TGCAGTGCTAGTAAGGGTTCGGTCTATAATTCACCCCTCCACTTT.

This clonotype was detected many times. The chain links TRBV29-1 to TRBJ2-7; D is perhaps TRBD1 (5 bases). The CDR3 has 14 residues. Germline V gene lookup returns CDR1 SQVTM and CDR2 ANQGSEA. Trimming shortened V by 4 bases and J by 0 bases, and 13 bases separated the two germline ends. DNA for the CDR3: TGCAGCGTTGGAAGCAGGGAAGTCTCCTACGAGCAGTACTTC. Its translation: CSVGSREVSYEQYF.

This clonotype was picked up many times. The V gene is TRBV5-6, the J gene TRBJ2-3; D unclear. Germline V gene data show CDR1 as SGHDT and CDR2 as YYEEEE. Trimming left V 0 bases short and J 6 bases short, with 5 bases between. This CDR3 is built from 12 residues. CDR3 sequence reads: CASSLASDTQYF. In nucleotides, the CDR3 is TGTGCCAGCAGCTTGGCTTCGGATACGCAGTATTTT.

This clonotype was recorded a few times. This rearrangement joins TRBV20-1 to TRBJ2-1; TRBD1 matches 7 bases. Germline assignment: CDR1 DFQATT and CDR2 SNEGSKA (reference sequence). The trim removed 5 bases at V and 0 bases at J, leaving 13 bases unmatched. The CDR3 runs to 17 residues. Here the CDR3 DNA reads TGCAGTGCTGCCAGCCCTTTGGGACAGAGCTCCTACAATGAGCAGTTCTTC. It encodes CSAASPLGQSSYNEQFF.

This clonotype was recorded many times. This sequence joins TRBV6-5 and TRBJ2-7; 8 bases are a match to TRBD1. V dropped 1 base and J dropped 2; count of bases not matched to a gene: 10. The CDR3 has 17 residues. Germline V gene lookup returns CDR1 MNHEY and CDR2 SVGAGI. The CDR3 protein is CASSYYLWDRKTYEQYF. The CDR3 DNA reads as TGTGCCAGCAGTTACTATCTGTGGGACAGGAAAACCTACGAGCAGTACTTC.

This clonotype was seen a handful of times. CDR3 DNA: TGCAGCGTTGAATGTTCCCGGGACATTACCGAGGGAGGACATAGCAATCAGCCCCAGCATTTT. As protein: CSVECSRDITEGGHSNQPQHF. The J gene is TRBJ1-5, the V gene TRBV29-1; possible D gene TRBD1, 6 bases. The CDR3 contains 21 residues. Per germline, CDR1 SQVTM and CDR2 ANQGSEA. The V gene lost 2 bases and the J gene lost 0 bases, with 29 bases spanning the gap.

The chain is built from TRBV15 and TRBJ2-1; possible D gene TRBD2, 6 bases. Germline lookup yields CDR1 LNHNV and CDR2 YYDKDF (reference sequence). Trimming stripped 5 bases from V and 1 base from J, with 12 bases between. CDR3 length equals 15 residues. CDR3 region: CATSGSRGSYNEQFF. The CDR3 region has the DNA TGTGCCACCAGCGGGAGTCGGGGGTCCTACAATGAGCAGTTCTTC.